The 25 T cell receptor beta chains presented below share a single source sample, sequenced in a study of control samples from healthy donors and cancer patients. The repertoire was sequenced with immunoSEQ multiplex PCR; TCRdb's copy has only in-frame clones and lacks some. The profile shows about 69,000 clones, approximately 84% of them singletons. Specimen: PBMCs. The origin of the receptors is a woman in her forties or fifties with lung cancer.

The chain has TRBV24-1 and TRBJ2-7; no clear D gene. Germline lookup yields CDR1 KGHDR and CDR2 SFDVKD. V was cut by 3 bases and J by 3 bases, with 11 bases left in between. The length of the CDR3 is 14 residues. The DNA of the CDR3 is TGTGCCACCAGTGATAACCCACCCAACTACGAGCAGTACTTC. Translating it yields CATSDNPPNYEQYF.

CDR3 in amino acids: CASSRQPQETQYF. The DNA for the CDR3 is TGTGCCAGCAGTCGACAGCCCCAAGAGACCCAGTACTTC. The chain uses TRBV27 and TRBJ2-5, with TRBD1 as a possible D gene (5 bases). This CDR3 comprises 13 residues. CDR1 is MNHEY and CDR2 is SMNVEV in the germline V gene (reference sequence). Trimming left V 5 bases short and J 1 base short, with 8 bases between.

The chain is built from TRBV27 and TRBJ2-3, with D perhaps TRBD1 or TRBD2 (7 bases each). Germline V gene sequence: CDR1 MNHEY, CDR2 SMNVEV (reference sequence). This CDR3 has 18 residues. Trimming took off 5 bases at V and 2 bases at J, with 23 bases between the two ends. The CDR3 region is CASSANSNRGGFTDTQYF. The CDR3 nucleotides are TGTGCCAGCAGTGCAAACTCCAACAGGGGAGGGTTCACAGATACGCAGTATTTT.

V gene TRBV9 combines with J gene TRBJ1-2; the match to TRBD1 covers 7 bases. CDR3 length: 14 residues. Germline lookup yields CDR1 SGDLS and CDR2 YYNGEE. J gave up 6 bases and V 3 bases, and 8 bases lay outside the gene matches. The CDR3 here is CASSATVQGDGYTF. CDR3 sequence (DNA): TGTGCCAGCAGCGCAACCGTGCAGGGGGATGGCTACACCTTC.

The chain recombines TRBV4-2 with TRBJ2-3; D is unresolved. This CDR3 spans 15 amino acids. V shed 0 bases and J shed 2 bases, with 9 bases lying between them. Germline-derived CDR1 and CDR2 are LGHNA and YNFKEQ. For the CDR3, the DNA is TGTGCCAGCAGCCAAGAACCCGCGACCACAGATACGCAGTATTTT. Its protein is CASSQEPATTDTQYF.

Comment on this clone: Germline is not matched at one junction end, which may reflect a read error. This rearrangement joins TRBV6-1 to TRBJ1-1; the D gene is possibly TRBD1 (5 bases). Looked up from germline, CDR1 is MNHNS and CDR2 is SASEGT. The CDR3 runs to 14 residues. The CDR3 sequence is CASREDSQNTEAFF. The CDR3 DNA reads TGTGCCAGCAGAGAAGACAGCCAGAACACTGAAGCTTTCTTT.

V and J are TRBV10-2 and TRBJ2-7; 8 bases map to TRBD1. Germline CDR1 reads WSHSY; CDR2 reads SAAADI. The CDR3 spans 11 residues. Losses at the gene ends were 10 bases for V and 5 bases for J; bases not matched to a gene: 4. The DNA of the CDR3 is TGCGCCACCGGACAGGGAAACGAGCAGTACTTC. Residues: CATGQGNEQYF.

This chain links TRBV14 with TRBJ1-1; D remains ambiguous. The CDR3 has 14 amino acids. The germline V and J ends were trimmed by 4 bases and 0 bases, with 9 bases remaining between them. Per germline, CDR1 SGHDN and CDR2 FVKESK. The CDR3 DNA is TGTGCCAGCAGCCCCCGGCAGCTGAACACTGAAGCTTTCTTT. The encoded protein is CASSPRQLNTEAFF. The variable domain in full, with the rest retrieved from reference TRBV14 and TRBJ1-1, is EAGVTQFPSHSVIEKGQTVTLRCDPISGHDNLYWYRRVMGKEIKFLLHFVKESKQDESGMPNNRFLAERTGGTYSTLKVQPAELEDSGVYFCASSPRQLNTEAFFGQGTRLTVV.

The chain is built from TRBV7-9 and TRBJ1-1; D gene unclear. The V end lost 2 bases, the J end lost 5 bases, and 9 bases lay between the germline ends. This CDR3 is 13 amino acids long. Germline V gene lookup returns CDR1 SEHNR and CDR2 FQNEAQ (reference sequence). CDR3 sequence reads: CASSLREKTEAFF. The DNA of the CDR3 is TGTGCCAGCAGCTTACGGGAGAAGACTGAAGCTTTCTTT.

The chain recombines TRBV30 with TRBJ1-4; D remains ambiguous. CDR3 length: 14 amino acids. The germline gives CDR1 GTSNPN, CDR2 SVGIG (reference sequence). V lost 1 base to trimming and J lost 6 bases, with 12 bases between them. CDR3 region: CAWSAKDGYEKLFF. Written as DNA, the CDR3 is TGTGCCTGGAGTGCAAAGGACGGCTATGAAAAACTGTTTTTT. The full variable domain, its missing parts supplied by reference TRBV30 and TRBJ1-4, is SQTIHQWPATLVQPVGSPLSLECTVEGTSNPNLYWYRQAAGRGLQLLFYSVGIGQISSEVPQNLSASRPQDRQFILSSKKLLLSDSGFYLCAWSAKDGYEKLFFGSGTQLSVL.

This clone was found once. V is TRBV6-2 or TRBV6-3 and J is TRBJ2-3, with 9 bases lining up with TRBD2. Germline V gene sequence: CDR1 MNHEY, CDR2 SVGEGT. CDR3 length: 17 residues. The J segment lost 0 bases and the V segment lost 6 bases, leaving 10 bases of the junction unmatched. In nucleotides, the CDR3 is TGTGCCAGCAGCGGGCTAGCGGGGTCCGCGAGCACAGATACGCAGTATTTT. Protein product: CASSGLAGSASTDTQYF.

The J gene is TRBJ2-7, the V gene TRBV6-5, with a tentative D call TRBD1 (5 bases). V dropped 4 bases and J dropped 1 base, with 8 bases sitting between them. There are 13 residues in the CDR3. Germline CDR1 and CDR2: MNHEY and SVGAGI. The CDR3 region has the DNA TGTGCCAGCAGTTCCGCAGGGTCCTACGAGCAGTACTTC. Translation gives CASSSAGSYEQYF.

In its sample, this clone was seen a few times. The rearrangement uses TRBV13 and TRBJ2-2; D unclear. Trimming pared 1 base from V and 3 bases from J, leaving 3 bases between. Germline-derived CDR1 and CDR2 are PRHDT and FYEKMQ (reference sequence). The CDR3 is 13 residues long. CDR3 sequence (DNA): TGTGCCAGCAGCTTAGAGGACACCGGGGAGCTGTTTTTT. Its translation is CASSLEDTGELFF.

Only one count was recorded for this clone. The chain recombines TRBV14 with TRBJ2-1; 8 bases are a match to TRBD1. In germline, CDR1 is SGHDN, CDR2 FVKESK. With 4 bases clipped from V and 6 bases from J, the junction kept 5 bases outside the gene matches. The CDR3 spans 14 residues. The CDR3 DNA reads as TGTGCCAGCAGCCCCTTGGACAGGGTCAATGAGCAGTTCTTC. This sequence encodes CASSPLDRVNEQFF.

J is TRBJ1-2 and V is TRBV4-1, with D unclear. Trimming removed 2 bases from V and 2 bases from J, with 9 bases in between. Germline-derived CDR1 and CDR2 are MGHRA and YSYEKL. The CDR3 runs to 14 residues. In DNA, the CDR3 is TGCGCCAGCAGCCAACCTGGAATAAACTATGGCTACACCTTC. This translates into CASSQPGINYGYTF.

The gene calls are TRBV10-1 and TRBJ2-7; D possibly matches TRBD1 or TRBD2 (7 bases each). V was shortened by 0 bases and J by 3 bases, with 18 bases between the two germline ends. In germline, CDR1 is WNHNN, CDR2 SYGVQD (reference sequence). This CDR3 has 17 amino acids. CDR3 residues: CASSESTGRGPLYEQYF. CDR3 bases: TGCGCCAGCAGTGAGTCGACAGGGCGGGGGCCCCTCTACGAGCAGTACTTC.

The chain joins TRBV28 to TRBJ1-2, with 7 bases identical to TRBD1. J was trimmed by 2 bases and V by 8 bases; bases with no gene match: 11. This CDR3 has 15 amino acids. The germline CDR1 and CDR2 sequences are MDHEN and SYDVKM. The CDR3: CASEDGTGVNYGYTF. For the CDR3, the DNA is TGTGCCAGCGAAGATGGAACAGGGGTGAACTATGGCTACACCTTC.

This chain joins TRBV21-1 and TRBJ2-3. TRBV21-1 is annotated as a pseudogene. The CDR3 is 16 residues long. The CDR3 DNA sequence: TGTGCCAGCAGCTCTAAGGAAGGGCGTTACACAGATACGCAGTATTTT. This encodes CASSSKEGRYTDTQYF.

The V gene is TRBV6-5, the J gene TRBJ1-1; TRBD1 might be the D (5 bases). Germline V gene sequence: CDR1 MNHEY, CDR2 SVGAGI. Trimming pared 7 bases from V and 1 base from J, leaving 16 bases between. The CDR3 totals 15 residues. CDR3 protein: CASIYSGHGNTEAFF. The CDR3 nucleotides are TGTGCCAGCATTTATTCTGGACACGGGAACACTGAAGCTTTCTTT.

This clone was recorded only once. The gene calls are TRBV24-1 and TRBJ1-6, with 7 bases fitting TRBD1. CDR1 and CDR2 (germline): KGHDR, SFDVKD. J was trimmed by 10 bases and V by 7 bases; bases with no gene match: 9. The CDR3 totals 14 residues. CDR3 nucleotide sequence: TGTGCCACCAGCGAGGGACAGAGGGAATCACCCCTCCACTTT. Its translation: CATSEGQRESPLHF.

The CDR3 is CASSYDSYGNTIYF. The CDR3, as DNA: TGTGCCAGCAGCTATGACAGCTATGGAAACACCATATATTTT. The chain carries TRBV11-2 and TRBJ1-3, with D tentatively TRBD1 (5 bases). CDR1 and CDR2 from the germline V gene are SGHAT and FQNNGV. This CDR3 has 14 residues. Trimming removed 4 bases from V and 3 bases from J, with 10 bases in between.

The rearrangement links TRBV27 to TRBJ2-2; 7 nucleotides match TRBD2. Germline-derived CDR1 and CDR2 are MNHEY and SMNVEV (reference sequence). V trimming: 2 bases; J trimming: 4 bases; junction bases outside the gene matches: 4. The CDR3 contains 15 residues. In DNA form, the CDR3 reads TGTGCCAGCAGTTTACCGGGGGAGGGCACCGGGGAGCTGTTTTTT. It specifies CASSLPGEGTGELFF.

In this sample, this clone turned up once. J is TRBJ2-6 and V is TRBV14, with 11 bases fitting TRBD1. The CDR3 extends over 18 amino acids. The V and J ends lost 2 bases and 2 bases, in that order; junction bases with no gene match: 5. Per germline, CDR1 SGHDN and CDR2 FVKESK. The CDR3 reads CASSQQDRGLAGANVLTF. The CDR3, as DNA: TGTGCCAGCAGCCAACAGGACAGGGGGCTTGCTGGGGCCAACGTCCTGACTTTC.

This clone was seen a handful of times. The chain recombines TRBV5-1 with TRBJ1-2; D might be TRBD1 (5 bases). Germline CDR1 is SGHRS and CDR2 is YFSETQ. Trimming shortened V by 0 bases and J by 3 bases, and 12 bases separated the two germline ends. The CDR3 contains 15 residues. CDR3: CASSLAPGLDYGYTF. As DNA, the CDR3 is TGCGCCAGCAGCTTGGCCCCGGGGCTCGACTATGGCTACACCTTC.

This clone turned up a few times. Here the CDR3 DNA reads TGTGCCAGCAGCATAGGGGCGGGGGTCCAAGAGACCCAGTACTTC. Translating gives CASSIGAGVQETQYF. J is TRBJ2-5 and V is TRBV7-6, with 7 bases that match TRBD2. CDR1 is SGHVS and CDR2 is FNYEAQ in the germline V gene. This CDR3 is built from 15 residues. V dropped 5 bases and J dropped 1; count of bases not matched to a gene: 7.